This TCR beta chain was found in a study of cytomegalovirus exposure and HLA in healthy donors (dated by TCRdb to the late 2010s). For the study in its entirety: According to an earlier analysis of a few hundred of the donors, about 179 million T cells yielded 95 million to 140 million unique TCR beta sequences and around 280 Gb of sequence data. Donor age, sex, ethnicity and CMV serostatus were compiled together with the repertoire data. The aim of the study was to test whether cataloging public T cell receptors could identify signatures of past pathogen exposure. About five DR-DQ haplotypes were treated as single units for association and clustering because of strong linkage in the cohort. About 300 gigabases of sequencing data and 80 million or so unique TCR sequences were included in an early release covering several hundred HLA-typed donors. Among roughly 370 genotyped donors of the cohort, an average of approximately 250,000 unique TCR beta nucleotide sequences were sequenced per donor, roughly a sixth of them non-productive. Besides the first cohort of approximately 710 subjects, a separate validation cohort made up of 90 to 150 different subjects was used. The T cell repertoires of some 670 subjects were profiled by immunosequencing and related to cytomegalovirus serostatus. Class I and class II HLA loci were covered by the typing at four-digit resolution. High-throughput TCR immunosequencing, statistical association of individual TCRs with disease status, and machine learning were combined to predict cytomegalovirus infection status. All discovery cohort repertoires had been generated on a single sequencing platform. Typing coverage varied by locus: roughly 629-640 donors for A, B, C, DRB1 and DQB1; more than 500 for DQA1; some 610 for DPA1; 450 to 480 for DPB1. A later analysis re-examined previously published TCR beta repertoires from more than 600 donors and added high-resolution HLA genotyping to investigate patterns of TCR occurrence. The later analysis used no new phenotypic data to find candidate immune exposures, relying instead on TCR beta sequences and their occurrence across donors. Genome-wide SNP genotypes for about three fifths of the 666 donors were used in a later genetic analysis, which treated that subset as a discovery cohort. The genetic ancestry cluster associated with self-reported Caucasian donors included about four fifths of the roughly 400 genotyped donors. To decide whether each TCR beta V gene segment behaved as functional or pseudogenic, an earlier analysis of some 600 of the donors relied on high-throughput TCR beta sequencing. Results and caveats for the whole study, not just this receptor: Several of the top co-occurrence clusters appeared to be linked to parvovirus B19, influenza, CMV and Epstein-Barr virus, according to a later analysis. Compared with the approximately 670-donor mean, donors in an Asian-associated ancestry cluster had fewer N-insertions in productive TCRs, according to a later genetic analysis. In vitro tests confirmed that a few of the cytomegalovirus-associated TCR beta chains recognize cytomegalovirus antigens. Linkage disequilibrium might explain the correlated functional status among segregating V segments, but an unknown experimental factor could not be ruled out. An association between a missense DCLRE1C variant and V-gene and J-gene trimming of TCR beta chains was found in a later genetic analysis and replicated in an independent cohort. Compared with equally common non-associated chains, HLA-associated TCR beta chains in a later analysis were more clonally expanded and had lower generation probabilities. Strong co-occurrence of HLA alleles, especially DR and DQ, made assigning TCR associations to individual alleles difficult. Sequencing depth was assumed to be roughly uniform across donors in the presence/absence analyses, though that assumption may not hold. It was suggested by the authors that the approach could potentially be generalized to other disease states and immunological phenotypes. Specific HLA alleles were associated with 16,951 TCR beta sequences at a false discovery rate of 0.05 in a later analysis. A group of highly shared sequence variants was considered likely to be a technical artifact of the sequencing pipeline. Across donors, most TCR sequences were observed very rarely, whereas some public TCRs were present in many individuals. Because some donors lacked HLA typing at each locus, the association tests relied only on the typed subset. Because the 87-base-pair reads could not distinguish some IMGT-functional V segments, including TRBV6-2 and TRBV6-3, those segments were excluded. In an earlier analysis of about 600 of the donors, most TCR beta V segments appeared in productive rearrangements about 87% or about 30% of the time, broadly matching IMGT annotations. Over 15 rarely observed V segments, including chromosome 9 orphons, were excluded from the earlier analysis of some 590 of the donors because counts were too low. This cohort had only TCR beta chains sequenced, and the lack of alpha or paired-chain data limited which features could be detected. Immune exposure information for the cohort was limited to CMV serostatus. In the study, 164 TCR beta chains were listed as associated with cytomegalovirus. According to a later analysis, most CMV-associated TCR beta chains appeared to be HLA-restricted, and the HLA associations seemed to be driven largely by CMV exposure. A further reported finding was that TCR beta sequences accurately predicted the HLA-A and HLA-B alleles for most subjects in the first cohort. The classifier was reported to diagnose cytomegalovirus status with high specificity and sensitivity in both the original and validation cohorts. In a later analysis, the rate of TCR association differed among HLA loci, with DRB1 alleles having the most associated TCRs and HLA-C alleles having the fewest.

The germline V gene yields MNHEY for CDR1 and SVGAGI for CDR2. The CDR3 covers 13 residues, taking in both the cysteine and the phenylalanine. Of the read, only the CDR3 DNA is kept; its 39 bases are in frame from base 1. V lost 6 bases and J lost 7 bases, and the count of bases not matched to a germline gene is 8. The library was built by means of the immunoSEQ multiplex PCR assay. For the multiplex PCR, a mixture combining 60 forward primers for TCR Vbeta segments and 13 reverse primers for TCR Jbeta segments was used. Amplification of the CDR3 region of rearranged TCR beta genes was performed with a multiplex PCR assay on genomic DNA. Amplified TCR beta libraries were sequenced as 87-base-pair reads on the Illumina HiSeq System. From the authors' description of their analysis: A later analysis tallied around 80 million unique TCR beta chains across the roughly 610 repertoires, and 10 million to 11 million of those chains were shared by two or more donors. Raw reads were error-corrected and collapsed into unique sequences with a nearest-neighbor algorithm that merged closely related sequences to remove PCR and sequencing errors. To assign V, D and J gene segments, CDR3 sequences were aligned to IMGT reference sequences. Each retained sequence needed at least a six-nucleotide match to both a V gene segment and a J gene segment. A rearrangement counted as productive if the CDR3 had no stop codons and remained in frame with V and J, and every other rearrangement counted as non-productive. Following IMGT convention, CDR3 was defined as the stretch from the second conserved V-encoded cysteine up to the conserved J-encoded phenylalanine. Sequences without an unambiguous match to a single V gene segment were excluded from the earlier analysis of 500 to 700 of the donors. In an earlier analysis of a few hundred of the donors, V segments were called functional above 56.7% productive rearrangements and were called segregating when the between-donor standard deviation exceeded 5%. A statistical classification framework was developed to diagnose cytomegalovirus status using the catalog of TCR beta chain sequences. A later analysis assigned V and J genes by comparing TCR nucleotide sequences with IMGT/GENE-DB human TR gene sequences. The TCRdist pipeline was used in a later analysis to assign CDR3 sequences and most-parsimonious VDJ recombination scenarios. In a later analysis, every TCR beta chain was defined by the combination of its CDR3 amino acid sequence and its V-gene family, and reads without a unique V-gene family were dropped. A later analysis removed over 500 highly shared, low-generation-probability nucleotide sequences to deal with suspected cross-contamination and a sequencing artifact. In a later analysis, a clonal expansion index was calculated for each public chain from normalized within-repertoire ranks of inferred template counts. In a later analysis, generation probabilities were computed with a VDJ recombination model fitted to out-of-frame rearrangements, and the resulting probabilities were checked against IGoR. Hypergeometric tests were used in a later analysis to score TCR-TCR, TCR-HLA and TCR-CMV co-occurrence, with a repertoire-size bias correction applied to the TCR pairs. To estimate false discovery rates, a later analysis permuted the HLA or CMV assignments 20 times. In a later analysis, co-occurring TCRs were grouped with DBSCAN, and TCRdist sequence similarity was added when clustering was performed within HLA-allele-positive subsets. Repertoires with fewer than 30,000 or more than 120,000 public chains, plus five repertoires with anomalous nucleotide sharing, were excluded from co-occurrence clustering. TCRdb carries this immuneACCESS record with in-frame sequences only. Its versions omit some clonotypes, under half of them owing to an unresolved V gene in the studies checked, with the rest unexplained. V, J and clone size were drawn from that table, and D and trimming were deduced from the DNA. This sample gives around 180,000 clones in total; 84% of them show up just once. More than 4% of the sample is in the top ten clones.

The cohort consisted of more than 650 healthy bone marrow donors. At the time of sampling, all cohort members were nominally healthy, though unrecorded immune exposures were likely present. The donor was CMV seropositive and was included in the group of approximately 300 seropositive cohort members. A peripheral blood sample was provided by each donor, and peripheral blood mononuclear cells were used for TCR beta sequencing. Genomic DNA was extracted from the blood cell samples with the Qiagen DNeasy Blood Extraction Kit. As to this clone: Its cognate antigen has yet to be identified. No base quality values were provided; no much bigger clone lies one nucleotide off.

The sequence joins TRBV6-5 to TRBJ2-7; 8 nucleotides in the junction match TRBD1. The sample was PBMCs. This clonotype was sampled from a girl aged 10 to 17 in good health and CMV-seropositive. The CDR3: CASRRDRREEQYF. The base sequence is TGTGCCAGCAGGAGGGACAGGAGGGAAGAGCAGTACTTC.